This TCR beta chain was captured in a study of blood T cell repertoires in COVID-19. Individuals drawn from about 26 US areas were about 18 to 90 years old. From germline, CDR1 is SGHDN and CDR2 FVKESK. The CDR3 consists of 15 residues. V was pared by 6 bases and J by 2 bases, with 7 bases of the junction left unmatched. Sequencing was performed with immunoSEQ multiplex PCR; in TCRdb, only in-frame clones are kept and a portion is missing. Among about 200,000 clones listed, around 85% were seen once. The sequenced material came from PBMCs or T cells enriched from blood (not recorded which). The TCR sequence derives from a man aged 40-50 years who had recovered from COVID-19. The rearrangement joins TRBV14 to TRBJ1-2, with TRBD1 identical over 9 bases. CDR3 DNA sequence: TGTGCCAGCAGACGGACAGGGGAGGGCAACTATGGCTACACCTTC. It specifies CASRRTGEGNYGYTF.